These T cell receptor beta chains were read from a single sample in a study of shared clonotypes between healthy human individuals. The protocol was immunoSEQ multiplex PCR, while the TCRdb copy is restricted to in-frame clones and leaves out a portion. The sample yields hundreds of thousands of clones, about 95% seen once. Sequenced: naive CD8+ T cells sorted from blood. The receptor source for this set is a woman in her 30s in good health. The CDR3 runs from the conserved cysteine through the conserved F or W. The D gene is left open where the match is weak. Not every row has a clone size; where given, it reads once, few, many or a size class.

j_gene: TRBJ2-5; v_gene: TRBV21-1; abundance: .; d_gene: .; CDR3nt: TGTGCCAGCAGCAAAACACGCGCCGGACTAGAACTTCAAGAGACCCAGTACTTC; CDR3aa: CASSKTRAGLELQETQYF
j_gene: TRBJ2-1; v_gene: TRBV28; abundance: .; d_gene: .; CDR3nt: TGTGCCACCTCGGGGGGCACAGGGATCATCAATGAGCAGTTCTTC; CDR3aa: CATSGGTGIINEQFF
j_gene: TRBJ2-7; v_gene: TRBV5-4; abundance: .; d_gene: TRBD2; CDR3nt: TGTGCCAGCAGCGGGGGACTAGCGCCTTCCTACGAGCAGTACTTC; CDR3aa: CASSGGLAPSYEQYF
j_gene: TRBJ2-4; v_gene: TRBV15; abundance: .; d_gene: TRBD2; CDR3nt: TGTGCCACCAGCAGATTACCTAGCGGTCCCAAAAACATTCAGTACTTC; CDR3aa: CATSRLPSGPKNIQYF
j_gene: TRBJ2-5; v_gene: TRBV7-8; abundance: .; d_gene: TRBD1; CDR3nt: TGTGCCAGCAGCTTAGCGGGACAGGGCCCCAAGACCCAGTACTTC; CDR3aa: CASSLAGQGPKTQYF
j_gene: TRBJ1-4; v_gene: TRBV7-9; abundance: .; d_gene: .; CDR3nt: TGTGCCAGCAGCCCAGGGGTACCCCATAATGAAAAACTGTTTTTT; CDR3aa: CASSPGVPHNEKLFF
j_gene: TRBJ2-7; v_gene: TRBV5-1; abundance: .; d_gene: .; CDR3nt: TGCGCCAGCAGCCCAAGATCGGAATCCCTACAGCAGTACTTC; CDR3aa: CASSPRSESLQQYF
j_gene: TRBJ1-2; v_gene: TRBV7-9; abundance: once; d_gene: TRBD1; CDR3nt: TGTGCCAGCAGCGAGAGGACAGGTCATGGCTACACCTTC; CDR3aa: CASSERTGHGYTF
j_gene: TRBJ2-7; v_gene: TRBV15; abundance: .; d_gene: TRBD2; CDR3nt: TGTGCCACCAGCAGGACTCTTAGCGGGAGTGCGTACGAGCAGTACTTC; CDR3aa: CATSRTLSGSAYEQYF
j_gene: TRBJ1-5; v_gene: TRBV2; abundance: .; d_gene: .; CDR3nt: TGTGCCAGCAGTCTGGGGGCAGGGATAGGCGATCAGCCCCAGCATTTT; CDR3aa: CASSLGAGIGDQPQHF
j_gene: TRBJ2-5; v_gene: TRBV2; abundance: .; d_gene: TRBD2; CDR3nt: TGTGCCAGCAGTGATGGCGGGAGGCGTGGAGAGACCCAGTACTTC; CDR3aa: CASSDGGRRGETQYF
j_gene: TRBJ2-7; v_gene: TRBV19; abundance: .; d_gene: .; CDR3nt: TGTGCCAGTAGTACCACTGGGGAGCAGTACTTC; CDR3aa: CASSTTGEQYF
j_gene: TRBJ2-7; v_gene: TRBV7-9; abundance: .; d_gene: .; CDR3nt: TGTGCCAGCAGCAGACACTCGGGTAAAGAGCAGTACTTC; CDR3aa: CASSRHSGKEQYF
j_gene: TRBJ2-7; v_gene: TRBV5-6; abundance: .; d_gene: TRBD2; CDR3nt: TGTGCCAGCAGCTTGGGTCTAGCGGAGTTCTCCTACGAGCAGTACTTC; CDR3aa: CASSLGLAEFSYEQYF
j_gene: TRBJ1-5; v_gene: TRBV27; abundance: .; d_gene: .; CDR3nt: TGTGCCAGCAGTTTTATTAATCAGCCCCAGCATTTT; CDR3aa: CASSFINQPQHF
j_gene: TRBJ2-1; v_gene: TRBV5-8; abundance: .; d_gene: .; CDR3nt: TGTGCCAGCAGCCCCGGGACAACCTACAATGAGCAGTTCTTC; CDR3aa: CASSPGTTYNEQFF
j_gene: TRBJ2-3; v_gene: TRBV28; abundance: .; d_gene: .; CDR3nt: TGTGCCAGCAGTTTATTCCACTACTCAGATACGCAGTATTTT; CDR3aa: CASSLFHYSDTQYF